This T cell receptor (beta chain) was documented in a study of OX40 agonist ivuxolimab in advanced cancers. This clone was counted a few times. Profiled with immunoSEQ multiplex PCR; TCRdb holds only in-frame clones, not every one. Of almost 80,000 clones in the sample, roughly 87% were seen once. The sample consisted of CD4+ or CD8+ T cells sorted from blood, taken in a trial of the OX40 agonist ivuxolimab. This receptor was taken from an adult with an advanced solid tumor such as melanoma, head and neck, liver or kidney cancer.

CDR3 in DNA: TGTGCCAGCAGAAAAGGGCTGTCGGACACAGATACGCAGTATTTT. It encodes CASRKGLSDTDTQYF. The rearrangement uses TRBV7-9 and TRBJ2-3; the D is unclear. With 6 bases removed from V and 2 bases from J, the gap between germline ends came to 15 bases. The CDR3 consists of 15 residues. Per germline, CDR1 SEHNR and CDR2 FQNEAQ (reference sequence).